This TCR beta chain emerged from a study of blood T cell repertoires in COVID-19. For the study at large: The United States, Italy and Spain provided the acute and convalescent COVID-19 samples. From T cells, B-cell-depleted T cells, or PBMCs came the material, which was cDNA or gDNA.

Trimming took off 8 bases at V and 5 bases at J, with 21 bases between the two ends. The CDR3 loop spans 16 amino acids. Germline loops: CDR1 MNHEY, CDR2 SMNVEV (reference sequence). Source study methods: Amplifying reference gene primers gave estimates of nucleated cell counts. Profiled with immunoSEQ multiplex PCR; TCRdb holds only in-frame clones, not every one. V and J calls and clone size are given by that table; D and trimming were obtained from the DNA. The table shows about 210,000 clones, with roughly 90% occurring only once. The rearrangement joins TRBV27 to TRBJ2-2, with D tentatively TRBD1 (6 bases). What was sequenced was peripheral blood. The receptor comes from a man between 18 and 29 years old with active or convalescent COVID-19. The CDR3 protein is CASHKLGQGKTGELFF. For the CDR3, the DNA is TGTGCCAGCCATAAGTTGGGGCAGGGGAAAACCGGGGAGCTGTTTTTT.